Listed below are T cell receptor beta chains from one sample, sequenced in a study of T cell responses to AZD1222 COVID-19 vaccine. TCRdb's table, derived via immunoSEQ multiplex PCR, lists solely in-frame clones and lacks some. The sample carries some 100,000 clones, roughly nine tenths recorded once. The input for sequencing was peripheral blood, taken on day 0 of AZD1222 vaccination. The source of these receptors is an adult in good health. CDR3s leave out the opening cysteine and the closing phenylalanine or tryptophan.

cdr3_length v_call cdr3_aa
10 TRBV7-2 ASSPPSDTQY
13 TRBV9 ASSGISTGEGEQY
12 TRBV11-2 ASSLDRTGGEAF
13 TRBV7-2 ASSPTGASGNTIY
16 TRBV19 ASSPGTSGGAVRETQY
12 TRBV27 ASSQMGLEQPQH
13 TRBV2 ASSDLAGAHNEQF
16 TRBV18 ASSPPIGTDPMNTEAF
17 TRBV10-2 ASSESLIYSNRGPETQY
11 TRBV19 ASSILHTGELF
14 TRBV9 ASSVDSTGGREGYT
13 TRBV7-9 ATEGKNSYNSPLH
12 TRBV6-6 ASSYGGGNQPQH
11 TRBV5-5 ASSLGGWNEQF
10 TRBV11-2 ASSLDYGAVH
9 TRBV20-1 SARDRTLGV
13 TRBV6-5 ASRSGQGGNQPQH
12 TRBV9 ASSGGRGNQPQH
11 TRBV28 ASGRGFPGELF
12 TRBV10-3 AISPGTGGYEQY
12 TRBV7-3 ASSPGRMNTEAF
11 TRBV5-4 AINRGGTGELF
14 TRBV6-1 ASSEVGGLSNQPQH
13 TRBV28 ASSLVGGGSYGYT
13 TRBV2 ASSERTVGNQPQH
13 TRBV6-2/TRBV6-3 ASSRQGSSGNTIY
11 TRBV5-4 ASSSQGGTEAF
12 TRBV7-2 ASTHPGAWETQY
11 TRBV4-2 ASSTSGGGELF
9 TRBV18 ASSPSETQY
13 TRBV5-1 ASSPRGENNSPLH
9 TRBV5-1 ASAGGEKLF
13 TRBV4-2 ASSQEEGNNSPLH
13 TRBV28 ASSLTGTGVYGYT
10 TRBV23-1 ASSQGDTEAF
14 TRBV7-9 ASSTRDTKSKNIQY
12 TRBV4-1 ASSQRAGDNEQF
10 TRBV19 ASGQANYGYT
13 TRBV27 ASSPRRTRNTEAF
13 TRBV11-1 ASSLQTGGNSPLH
12 TRBV14 ASSQVLNTGELF
12 TRBV5-5 ASSLETDNSPLH
13 TRBV27 ASRPDPATNEKLF
12 TRBV7-9 ASSSGTAFYGYT
13 TRBV5-4 ASSLGNGMNTEAF